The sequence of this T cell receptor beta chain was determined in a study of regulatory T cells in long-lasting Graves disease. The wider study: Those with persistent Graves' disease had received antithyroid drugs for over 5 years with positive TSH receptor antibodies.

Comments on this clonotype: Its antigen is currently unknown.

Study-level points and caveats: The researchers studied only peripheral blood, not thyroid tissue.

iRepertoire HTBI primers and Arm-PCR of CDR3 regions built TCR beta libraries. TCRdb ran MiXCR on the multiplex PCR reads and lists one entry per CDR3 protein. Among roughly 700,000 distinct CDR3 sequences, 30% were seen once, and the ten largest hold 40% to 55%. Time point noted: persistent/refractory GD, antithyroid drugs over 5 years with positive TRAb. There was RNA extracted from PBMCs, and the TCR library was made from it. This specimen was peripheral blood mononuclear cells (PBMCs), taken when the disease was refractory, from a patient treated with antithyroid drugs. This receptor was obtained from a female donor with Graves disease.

The DNA for the CDR3 is TGTGCCAGCAGTTCGCTCCAATCTTTTAGGGAGCAGTACTTC. Its protein is CASSSLQSFREQYF. The chain uses TRBV28 and TRBJ2-7; D is uncertain. V lost 4 bases and J 7 bases, leaving 17 bases between the germline ends. The CDR3 covers 14 residues. The V gene's germline CDR1 is MDHEN and CDR2 SYDVKM. Together with reference TRBV28 and TRBJ2-7, the CDR3 gives the full variable domain: DVKVTQSSRYLVKRTGEKVFLECVQDMDHENMFWYRQDPGLGLRLIYFSYDVKMKEKGDIPEGYSVSREKKERFSLILESASTNQTSMYLCASSSLQSFREQYFGPGTRLTVT.